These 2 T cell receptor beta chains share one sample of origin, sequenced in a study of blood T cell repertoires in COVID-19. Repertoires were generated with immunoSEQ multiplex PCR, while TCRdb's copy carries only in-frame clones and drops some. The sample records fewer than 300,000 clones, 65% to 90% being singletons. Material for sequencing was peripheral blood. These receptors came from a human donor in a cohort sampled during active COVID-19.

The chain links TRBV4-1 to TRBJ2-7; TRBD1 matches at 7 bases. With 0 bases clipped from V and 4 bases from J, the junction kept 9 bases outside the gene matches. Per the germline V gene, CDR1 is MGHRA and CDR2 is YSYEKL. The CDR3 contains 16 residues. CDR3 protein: CASSQDQVRGKYEQYF. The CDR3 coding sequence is TGCGCCAGCAGCCAAGATCAGGTCAGGGGGAAGTACGAGCAGTACTTC.

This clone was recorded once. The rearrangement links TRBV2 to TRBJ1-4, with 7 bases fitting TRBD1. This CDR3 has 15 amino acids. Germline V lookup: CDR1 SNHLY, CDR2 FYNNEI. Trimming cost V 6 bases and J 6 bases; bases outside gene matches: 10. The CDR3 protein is CASRRYGQEDEKLFF. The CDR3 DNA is TGTGCCAGCAGACGTTATGGACAGGAGGATGAAAAACTGTTTTTT.